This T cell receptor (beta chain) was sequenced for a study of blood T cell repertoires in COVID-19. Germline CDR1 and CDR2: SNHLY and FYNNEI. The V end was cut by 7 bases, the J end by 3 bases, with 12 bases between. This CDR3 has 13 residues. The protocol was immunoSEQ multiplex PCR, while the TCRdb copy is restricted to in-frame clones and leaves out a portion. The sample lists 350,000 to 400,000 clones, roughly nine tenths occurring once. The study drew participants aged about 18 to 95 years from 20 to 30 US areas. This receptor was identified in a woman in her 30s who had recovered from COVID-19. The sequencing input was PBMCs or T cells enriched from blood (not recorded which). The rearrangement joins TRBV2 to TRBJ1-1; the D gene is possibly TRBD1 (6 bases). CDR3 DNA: TGTGCCAGCACCCGGGACACGGACACTGAAGCTTTCTTT. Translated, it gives CASTRDTDTEAFF.